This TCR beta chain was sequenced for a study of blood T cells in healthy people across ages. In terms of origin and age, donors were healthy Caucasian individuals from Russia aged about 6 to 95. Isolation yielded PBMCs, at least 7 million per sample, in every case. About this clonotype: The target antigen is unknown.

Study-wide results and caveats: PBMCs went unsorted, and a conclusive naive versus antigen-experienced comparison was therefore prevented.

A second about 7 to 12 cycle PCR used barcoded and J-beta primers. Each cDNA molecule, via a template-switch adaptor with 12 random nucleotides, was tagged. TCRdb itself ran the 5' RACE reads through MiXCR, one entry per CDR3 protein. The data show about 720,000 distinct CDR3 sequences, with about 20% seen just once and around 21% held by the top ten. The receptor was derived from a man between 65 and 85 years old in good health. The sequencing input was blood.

CDR3 nucleotides: TGTGCCAGCAGAAGGCGGGGGATGCCAGATACGCAGTATTTT. Encoded protein: CASRRRGMPDTQYF. V gene TRBV3-1 combines with J gene TRBJ2-3; 7 bases are a match to TRBD2. The CDR3 length is 14 residues. Trimming took 6 bases from V and 4 from J; bases not matched to a gene: 7. The germline CDR1 and CDR2 sequences are LGHDT and YNNKEL (reference sequence).